This T cell receptor beta chain appears in the sequencing data of a study of blood T cell repertoires in COVID-19. In the study overall: T cells, B-cell-depleted T cells, or PBMCs provided the cDNA or gDNA that served as material.

In the source study's methods: Nucleated cell counts were estimated from reference gene primer amplification. Libraries were prepared by immunoSEQ multiplex PCR; TCRdb keeps only in-frame clonotypes and omits some of them. V and J calls and clone size are as listed in that table; D and trimming were resolved from the DNA. The sample comprises 150,000 to 200,000 clones, about 83% of which are singletons, and about 5% rests with the top ten. The receptor was isolated from a human donor in a cohort sampled during active COVID-19. The sequenced sample consisted of peripheral blood.

The CDR3 reads CASSDPGVGTEAFF. CDR3 nucleotide sequence: TGTGCCAGCAGTGACCCAGGGGTGGGGACTGAAGCTTTCTTT. The chain combines TRBV25-1 with TRBJ1-1, with D perhaps matching TRBD1 (6 bases). The germline V gene has CDR1 MGHDK and CDR2 SYGVNS. Between the trimmed V and J ends, which lost 3 bases and 5 bases, there was a span of 13 bases. The CDR3 sequence is 14 residues long.